The entry below describes one T cell receptor beta chain. The antigen is undetermined. Researchers ran the PCR with 60 Vbeta and 13 Jbeta primers. Some clones are missing from TCRdb's copy, which holds only in-frame ones; the method was immunoSEQ multiplex PCR. The sample has about 150,000 clones, approximately 79% seen once. The germline V gene has CDR1 SGHAT and CDR2 FQNNGV. This CDR3 has 14 amino acids. V lost 5 bases to trimming and J lost 4 bases, with 15 bases between them. This sample is drawn from a study of cytomegalovirus exposure and HLA in healthy donors. Looking at the study overall: From around 180 million T cells, an earlier analysis saw roughly 110 million unique TCR beta sequences. Study-level findings and limits: Likely technical artifact: a cluster of highly shared sequence variants. The investigators catalogued 150 to 200 TCR beta chains as cytomegalovirus-associated. Links to common viral pathogens appeared, in a later analysis, for several of the most significant clusters.

The rearrangement uses TRBV11-2 and TRBJ2-7; D may be TRBD2 (7 bases). The sample was PBMCs. The sequence was collected from a man in his fifties in good health and CMV-seropositive. The CDR3, as DNA: TGTGCCAGCAGCCCCCCCAGCGGGACATACGAGCAGTACTTC. It encodes CASSPPSGTYEQYF.